This record concerns one T cell receptor (beta chain) sequence. Between the trimmed V and J ends, which lost 3 bases and 5 bases, there was a span of 11 bases. The CDR3 contains 14 residues. Looked up from germline, CDR1 is SNHLY and CDR2 is FYNNEI. The sample belongs to a study of blood T cell repertoires in COVID-19. Background on the study: Acute and convalescent COVID-19 specimens originated in the United States, Italy and Spain. Sample material is recorded as cDNA or gDNA derived from T cells, B-cell-depleted T cells, or PBMCs.

Symptom resolution, clearance, or two negative PCRs marked the recovered donors of Cohort 3. Here immunoSEQ multiplex PCR was the method, and the copy in TCRdb shows in-frame clones only, minus some. Among approximately 150,000 clones listed, 80% to 90% were seen once. The genes are TRBV2 and TRBJ1-5; no clear D gene. The specimen was PBMCs or T cells enriched from blood (not recorded which). This sequence originates from a man between 60 and 75 years old who had recovered from COVID-19. CDR3: CASSDGGGYQPQHF. Here the CDR3 DNA reads TGTGCCAGCAGTGACGGCGGCGGTTATCAGCCCCAGCATTTT.